Listed below are T cell receptor beta chains from one sample, sequenced in a study of CD8 T cells in Susac syndrome. TCRdb reprocessed the immunoSEQ multiplex PCR reads via MiXCR and lists one record per CDR3 protein. The table lists roughly 100,000 distinct CDR3 sequences, roughly 94% of them singletons, with around 0.38% in the top ten. The sequencing sample was made of CD8+ T cells from PBMCs. The receptors here all came from a human donor with Susac syndrome. Both conserved end residues are part of each CDR3. Fields, in order: CDR3 DNA, CDR3 protein, V gene, clone size, D gene, J gene. D genes are given only for firm matches. Some rows mark clone size as missing; the rest say once, few, many or name a class of expanded clone.

CDR3 DNA: TGCAGTGCTAGAGAAGACACCGGGGAGCTGTTTTTT
CDR3 protein: CSAREDTGELFF
V gene: TRBV20-1
clone size: once
D gene: NA
J gene: TRBJ2-2

CDR3 DNA: TGCAGTGCTAGAGATAGGGAGGGGAAGGCCTACGAGCAGTACTTC
CDR3 protein: CSARDREGKAYEQYF
V gene: TRBV20-1
clone size: NA
D gene: TRBD2
J gene: TRBJ2-7

CDR3 DNA: TGTGCCAGCTCTTCAGGGACTGATAGCAATCAGCCCCAGCATTTT
CDR3 protein: CASSSGTDSNQPQHF
V gene: TRBV6-5
clone size: few
D gene: NA
J gene: TRBJ1-5

CDR3 DNA: TGTGCCAGCAGCTCCTCGACAGCCTCTGGGGCCAACGTCCTGACTTTC
CDR3 protein: CASSSSTASGANVLTF
V gene: TRBV7-6
clone size: once
D gene: NA
J gene: TRBJ2-6

CDR3 DNA: TGTGCCAGTGGGGGCGGGGACACTGAAGCTTTCTTT
CDR3 protein: CASGGGDTEAFF
V gene: TRBV6-6
clone size: once
D gene: NA
J gene: TRBJ1-1

CDR3 DNA: TGCGCCAGCAGCTTGGAAGGGTCATTCTCTGGAAACACCATATATTTT
CDR3 protein: CASSLEGSFSGNTIYF
V gene: TRBV5-1
clone size: NA
D gene: NA
J gene: TRBJ1-3

CDR3 DNA: TGTGCCAGCAGTGAAGGCCTAGCGGGGGCCAATGAGCAGTTCTTC
CDR3 protein: CASSEGLAGANEQFF
V gene: TRBV2
clone size: NA
D gene: TRBD2
J gene: TRBJ2-1

CDR3 DNA: TGCGCCAGCAGCCTACGACAGGTTACCGGGGAGCTGTTTTTT
CDR3 protein: CASSLRQVTGELFF
V gene: TRBV4-1
clone size: NA
D gene: NA
J gene: TRBJ2-2

CDR3 DNA: TGCAGCGTGCAGGCAGGGGATTTGGAAGAGACCCAGTACTTC
CDR3 protein: CSVQAGDLEETQYF
V gene: TRBV29-1
clone size: once
D gene: NA
J gene: TRBJ2-5

CDR3 DNA: TGTGCCAGCAGCCAAGACCCCGGGGGGGCTTCTGACCAGTACTTC
CDR3 protein: CASSQDPGGASDQYF
V gene: TRBV3-1
clone size: NA
D gene: TRBD2
J gene: TRBJ2-5

CDR3 DNA: TGTGCCAGTAACCCAGGCTTAAATGCTGAAGCTTTCTTT
CDR3 protein: CASNPGLNAEAFF
V gene: TRBV19
clone size: NA
D gene: NA
J gene: TRBJ1-1

CDR3 DNA: TGTGCCAGCAGCTTAGGTGGGGGAAACACTGAAGCTTTCTTT
CDR3 protein: CASSLGGGNTEAFF
V gene: TRBV7-8
clone size: NA
D gene: NA
J gene: TRBJ1-1

CDR3 DNA: TGTGCCAGCAGCTTAAACACGGCAGGGGGAAACTATGGCTACACCTTC
CDR3 protein: CASSLNTAGGNYGYTF
V gene: TRBV7-9
clone size: NA
D gene: TRBD1
J gene: TRBJ1-2

CDR3 DNA: TGTGCCAGCAGCTCCAGTGCCCTAATCTCCTACGAGCAGTACTTC
CDR3 protein: CASSSSALISYEQYF
V gene: TRBV7-9
clone size: NA
D gene: NA
J gene: TRBJ2-7

CDR3 DNA: TGTGCCAGCAGCGTAGAGGCGGGCTACGAGCAGTACTTC
CDR3 protein: CASSVEAGYEQYF
V gene: TRBV9
clone size: NA
D gene: NA
J gene: TRBJ2-7

CDR3 DNA: TGTGCCAGCAGCTTCACGACAGGGGTTGGGGAGACCCAGTACTTC
CDR3 protein: CASSFTTGVGETQYF
V gene: TRBV7-9
clone size: NA
D gene: TRBD1
J gene: TRBJ2-5

CDR3 DNA: TGTGCCAGCAAATGGGGAGCCACTGAAGCTTTCTTT
CDR3 protein: CASKWGATEAFF
V gene: TRBV6-2/TRBV6-3
clone size: NA
D gene: NA
J gene: TRBJ1-1

CDR3 DNA: TGTGCCAGCAGTTTAGCGTCTAGCACAGATACGCAGTATTTT
CDR3 protein: CASSLASSTDTQYF
V gene: TRBV27
clone size: NA
D gene: NA
J gene: TRBJ2-3

CDR3 DNA: TGCACTTGCCGCCGCCGGGACTTAAGCACAGATACGCAGTATTTT
CDR3 protein: CTCRRRDLSTDTQYF
V gene: TRBV20-1
clone size: NA
D gene: NA
J gene: TRBJ2-3

CDR3 DNA: TGTGCCAGCAGTTACGACCCACAGGGGGCCTATGGCTACACCTTC
CDR3 protein: CASSYDPQGAYGYTF
V gene: TRBV6-5
clone size: NA
D gene: TRBD1
J gene: TRBJ1-2

CDR3 DNA: TGTGCCAGCAGCCCTGGACAGTGGAACACTGAAGCTTTCTTT
CDR3 protein: CASSPGQWNTEAFF
V gene: TRBV7-8
clone size: NA
D gene: NA
J gene: TRBJ1-1

CDR3 DNA: TGTGCCAGCAGCCAAAACCACGGACAGGGGAGCTACGAGCAGTACTTC
CDR3 protein: CASSQNHGQGSYEQYF
V gene: TRBV16
clone size: NA
D gene: TRBD1
J gene: TRBJ2-7

CDR3 DNA: TGTGCCAGCAGCCAGGGGACGGACCACTCTGGGGCCAACGTCCTGACTTTC
CDR3 protein: CASSQGTDHSGANVLTF
V gene: TRBV9
clone size: NA
D gene: NA
J gene: TRBJ2-6

CDR3 DNA: TGTGCCAGCAGACGGACAGGAGATAATGAAAAACTGTTTTTT
CDR3 protein: CASRRTGDNEKLFF
V gene: TRBV14
clone size: NA
D gene: TRBD1
J gene: TRBJ1-4

CDR3 DNA: TGCAGCGTGGCCGGGACGCGGGGCTACACCTTC
CDR3 protein: CSVAGTRGYTF
V gene: TRBV29-1
clone size: NA
D gene: NA
J gene: TRBJ1-2

CDR3 DNA: TGTGCCAGCAGCTTATCGGGGACTACTGATGATACGCAGTATTTT
CDR3 protein: CASSLSGTTDDTQYF
V gene: TRBV9
clone size: NA
D gene: TRBD2
J gene: TRBJ2-3

CDR3 DNA: TGCGCCAGCAGCCAAGGCCACGGGGGGCCGACCTACGAGCAGTACTTC
CDR3 protein: CASSQGHGGPTYEQYF
V gene: TRBV4-3
clone size: NA
D gene: NA
J gene: TRBJ2-7

CDR3 DNA: TGTGCCAGCAGCGCCTCCAATGAGCAGTTCTTC
CDR3 protein: CASSASNEQFF
V gene: TRBV9
clone size: few
D gene: NA
J gene: TRBJ2-1

CDR3 DNA: TGTGCCAGCAGCGACGGGCAGACAAACTATGGCTACACCTTC
CDR3 protein: CASSDGQTNYGYTF
V gene: TRBV7-9
clone size: NA
D gene: NA
J gene: TRBJ1-2

CDR3 DNA: TGTGCCAGCAGCTTAGCGACTAGCGGGGGGCTCGCCTACGAGCAGTACTTC
CDR3 protein: CASSLATSGGLAYEQYF
V gene: TRBV13
clone size: NA
D gene: TRBD2
J gene: TRBJ2-7

CDR3 DNA: TGTGCCAGCAGCGTGACAGGGACCGCCTACGAGCAGTACTTC
CDR3 protein: CASSVTGTAYEQYF
V gene: TRBV5-4
clone size: NA
D gene: TRBD1
J gene: TRBJ2-7

CDR3 DNA: TGCAGCGTTGACACGGGGAGGGACTACGAGCAGTACTTC
CDR3 protein: CSVDTGRDYEQYF
V gene: TRBV29-1
clone size: NA
D gene: TRBD2
J gene: TRBJ2-7

CDR3 DNA: TGTGCCAGCAGCGTAGGGTACGACTCTAACTATGGCTACACCTTC
CDR3 protein: CASSVGYDSNYGYTF
V gene: TRBV5-4
clone size: once
D gene: NA
J gene: TRBJ1-2

CDR3 DNA: TGTGCCAGCAGCTTCAAGAACCCCTCTGAGCAGCGTAGGGAGCAGTTCTTC
CDR3 protein: CASSFKNPSEQRREQFF
V gene: TRBV13
clone size: NA
D gene: NA
J gene: TRBJ2-1

CDR3 DNA: TGTGCCAGCAGTAAAAGGGACAACTACAATCAGCCCCAGCATTTT
CDR3 protein: CASSKRDNYNQPQHF
V gene: TRBV27
clone size: NA
D gene: NA
J gene: TRBJ1-5

CDR3 DNA: TGTGCCAGCAGCGTCGGGACTGGGGACACTGAAGCTTTCTTT
CDR3 protein: CASSVGTGDTEAFF
V gene: TRBV9
clone size: NA
D gene: NA
J gene: TRBJ1-1

CDR3 DNA: TGTGCCAGCAGTTGGACAGGGGGGACCACCGGGGAGCTGTTTTTT
CDR3 protein: CASSWTGGTTGELFF
V gene: TRBV27
clone size: NA
D gene: TRBD1
J gene: TRBJ2-2

CDR3 DNA: TGTGCCAGCAGCCTACCCCGGGACAGCGAAAGCAATCAGCCCCAGCATTTT
CDR3 protein: CASSLPRDSESNQPQHF
V gene: TRBV14
clone size: NA
D gene: TRBD1
J gene: TRBJ1-5

CDR3 DNA: TGTGCTAGTGGTTCGGGGGATATCTATGGCTACACCTTC
CDR3 protein: CASGSGDIYGYTF
V gene: TRBV12-5
clone size: NA
D gene: NA
J gene: TRBJ1-2

CDR3 DNA: TGTGCCAGCAGCCAATCCGAACCTGAAGCTTTCTTT
CDR3 protein: CASSQSEPEAFF
V gene: TRBV14
clone size: NA
D gene: NA
J gene: TRBJ1-1

CDR3 DNA: TGTGCCAGCAGCTTTGAGGCGGATGAGCAGTTCTTC
CDR3 protein: CASSFEADEQFF
V gene: TRBV7-9
clone size: NA
D gene: NA
J gene: TRBJ2-1

CDR3 DNA: TGCAGTGCCGGAGGGACAACGTTGTACGAGCAGTACTTC
CDR3 protein: CSAGGTTLYEQYF
V gene: TRBV20-1
clone size: NA
D gene: NA
J gene: TRBJ2-7